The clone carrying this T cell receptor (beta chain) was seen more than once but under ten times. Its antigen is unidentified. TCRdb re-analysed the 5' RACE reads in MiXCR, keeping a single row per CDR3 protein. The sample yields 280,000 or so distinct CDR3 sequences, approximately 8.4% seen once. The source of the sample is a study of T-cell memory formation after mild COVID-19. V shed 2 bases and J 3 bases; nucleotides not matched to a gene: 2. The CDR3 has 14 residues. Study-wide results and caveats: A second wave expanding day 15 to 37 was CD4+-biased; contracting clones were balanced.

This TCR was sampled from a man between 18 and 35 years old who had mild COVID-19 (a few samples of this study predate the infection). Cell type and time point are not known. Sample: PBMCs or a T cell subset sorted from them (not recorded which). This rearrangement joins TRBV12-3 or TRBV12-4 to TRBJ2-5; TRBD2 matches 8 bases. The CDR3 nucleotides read TGTGCCAGCAGTTTAAGCGGGGGTAAAGAGACCCAGTACTTC. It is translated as CASSLSGGKETQYF.